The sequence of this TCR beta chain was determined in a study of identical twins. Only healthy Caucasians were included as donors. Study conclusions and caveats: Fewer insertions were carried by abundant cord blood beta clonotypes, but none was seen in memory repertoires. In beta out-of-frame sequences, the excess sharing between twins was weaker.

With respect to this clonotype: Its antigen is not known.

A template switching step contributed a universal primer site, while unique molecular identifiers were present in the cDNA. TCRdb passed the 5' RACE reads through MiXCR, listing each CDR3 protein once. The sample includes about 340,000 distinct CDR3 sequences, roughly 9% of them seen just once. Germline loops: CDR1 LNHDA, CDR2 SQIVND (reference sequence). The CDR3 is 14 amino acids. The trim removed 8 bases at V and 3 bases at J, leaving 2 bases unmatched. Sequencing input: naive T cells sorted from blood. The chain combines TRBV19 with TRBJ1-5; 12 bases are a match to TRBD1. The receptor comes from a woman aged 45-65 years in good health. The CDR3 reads CASWGQGANQPQHF. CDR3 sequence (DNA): TGTGCCAGTTGGGGACAGGGGGCCAATCAGCCCCAGCATTTT.